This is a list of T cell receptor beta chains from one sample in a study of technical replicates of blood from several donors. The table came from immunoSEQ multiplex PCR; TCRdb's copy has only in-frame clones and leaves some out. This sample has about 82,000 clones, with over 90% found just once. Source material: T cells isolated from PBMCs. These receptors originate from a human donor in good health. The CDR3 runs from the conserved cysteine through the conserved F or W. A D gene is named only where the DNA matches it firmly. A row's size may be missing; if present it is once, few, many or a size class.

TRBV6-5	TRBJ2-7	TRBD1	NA	TGTGCCAGCAGGGGACAGGGGGTGTTCTCCTACGAGCAGTACTTC	CASRGQGVFSYEQYF
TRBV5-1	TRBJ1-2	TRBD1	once	TGCGCCAGCAGCCTTCCCGACCGGGACAGGGGGTACTATGGCTACACCTTC	CASSLPDRDRGYYGYTF
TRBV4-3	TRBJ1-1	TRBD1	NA	TGCGCCAGCAGCCAAGATGTACAGGGGGGTTCGGCTTTCTTT	CASSQDVQGGSAFF
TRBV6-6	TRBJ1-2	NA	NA	TGTGCCAGCAGTTACTCAATACAGACGCCTTATGGCTACACCTTC	CASSYSIQTPYGYTF
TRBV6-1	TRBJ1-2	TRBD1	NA	TGTGCCAGCAGCTCTGGACAGGGGAGCTATGGCTACACCTTC	CASSSGQGSYGYTF
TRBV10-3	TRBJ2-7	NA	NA	TGTGCCATCAGTGAGTCGGGGGCCTCCTACGAGCAGTACTTC	CAISESGASYEQYF
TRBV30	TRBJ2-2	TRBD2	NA	TGTGCCTGGAGTGATATCGGACTAGCTGTCACCGGGGAGCTGTTTTTT	CAWSDIGLAVTGELFF
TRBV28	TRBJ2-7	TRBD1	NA	TGTGCCAGCAGTAATCCGGGACAGATCTACGAGCAGTACTTC	CASSNPGQIYEQYF
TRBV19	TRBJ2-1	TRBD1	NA	TGTGCCAGTTACGGGACAGGGCGGAAAAATGAGCAGTTCTTC	CASYGTGRKNEQFF
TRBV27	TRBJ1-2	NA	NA	TGTGCCAGCTCTGAAGACATTAACTATGGCTACACCTTC	CASSEDINYGYTF
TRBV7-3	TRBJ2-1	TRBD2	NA	TGTGCCAGCAGCCCTCGCCGGGAGGTTGAGCAGTTCTTC	CASSPRREVEQFF
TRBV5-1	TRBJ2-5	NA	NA	TGCGCCAGCAGCTTGTCCCGGGATTCGGAGACCCAGTACTTC	CASSLSRDSETQYF
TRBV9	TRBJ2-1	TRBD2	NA	TGTGCCAGCAGCGCGGGACTAGCGGGTTACAATGAGCAGTTCTTC	CASSAGLAGYNEQFF
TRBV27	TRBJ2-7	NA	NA	TGTGCCAGCAGTTTAGAGGCACCGGGAGTATACGAGCAGTACTTC	CASSLEAPGVYEQYF
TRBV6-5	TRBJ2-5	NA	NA	TGTGCCAGCAGTAGCACTGAGACCCAGTACTTC	CASSSTETQYF
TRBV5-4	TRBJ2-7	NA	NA	TGTGCCAGCAGCTTGGACAGGTCAAGCTCCTACGAGCAGTACTTC	CASSLDRSSSYEQYF
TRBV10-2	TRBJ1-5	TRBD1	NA	TGCGCCAGCGCCCGGGACAGGGGTCAGCCCCAGCATTTT	CASARDRGQPQHF
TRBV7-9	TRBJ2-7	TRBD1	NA	TGTGCCAGCAGCCCCCCTCGCCGGGACAGGGTGATGTCCTACGAGCAGTACTTC	CASSPPRRDRVMSYEQYF
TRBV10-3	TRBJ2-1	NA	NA	TGTGCCATCAGTCGAGGGCCGAACGATGAGCAGTTCTTC	CAISRGPNDEQFF
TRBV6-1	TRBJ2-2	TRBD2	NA	TGTGCCAGCAGTGTTTGGACTAGCGGCACCGGGGAGCTGTTTTTT	CASSVWTSGTGELFF
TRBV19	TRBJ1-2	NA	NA	TGTGCCAGTAGTATACAATATGGCTACACCTTC	CASSIQYGYTF
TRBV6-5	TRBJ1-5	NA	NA	TGTGCCAGCAGTTCCGGGACAAGGAGCAATCAGCCCCAGCATTTT	CASSSGTRSNQPQHF
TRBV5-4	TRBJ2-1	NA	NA	TGTGCCAGCAGCCAAAGCGGAACTTACAATGAGCAGTTCTTC	CASSQSGTYNEQFF
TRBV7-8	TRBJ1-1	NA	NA	TGTGCCAGCAGCCTTGAGATGAACACTGAAGCTTTCTTT	CASSLEMNTEAFF
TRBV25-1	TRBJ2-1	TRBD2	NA	TGTGCCAGCAGTGACCTGGGACTAGCGGGAGTCACCTACAATGAGCAGTTCTTC	CASSDLGLAGVTYNEQFF
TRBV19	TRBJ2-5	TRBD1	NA	TGTGCCAGTAGTATAGTGGGACAGGGAGGCGAGACCCAGTACTTC	CASSIVGQGGETQYF
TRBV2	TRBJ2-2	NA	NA	TGTGCCAGCAGTCAACCAACTAGCAGCGCGAACACCGGGGAGCTGTTTTTT	CASSQPTSSANTGELFF
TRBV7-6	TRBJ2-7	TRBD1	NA	TGTGCCAGCAGCTTAGTCTACGGGACAGGGGCTCCGGGAGAGCAGTACTTC	CASSLVYGTGAPGEQYF
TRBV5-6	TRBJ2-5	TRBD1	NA	TGTGCCAGCAGCTTGGGGCCCGGGACAGGGGGCAGCAAGACCCAGTACTTC	CASSLGPGTGGSKTQYF
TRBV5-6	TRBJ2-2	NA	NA	TGTGCCAGCAGCCTTGGACTCCGACTCGGGGAGCTGTTTTTT	CASSLGLRLGELFF
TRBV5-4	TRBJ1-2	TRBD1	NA	TGTGCCAGCAGCTTGGCGGCCAGGGGGCTACTTGGCTACACCTTC	CASSLAARGLLGYTF
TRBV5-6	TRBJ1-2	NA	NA	TGTGCCAGCAGCTTATCGGGCGGGGGCTACACCTTC	CASSLSGGGYTF
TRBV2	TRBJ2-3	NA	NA	TGTGCCAGCAGGGTGGAACCGGAGAAGAGCACAGATACGCAGTATTTT	CASRVEPEKSTDTQYF
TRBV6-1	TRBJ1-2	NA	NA	TGTGCCAGCAGTGACAGGACGGCGGGGAGCTACACCTTC	CASSDRTAGSYTF
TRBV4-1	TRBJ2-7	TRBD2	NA	TGCGCCAGCAGCATGGGACTAGCGCCCGGCTACGAGCAGTACTTC	CASSMGLAPGYEQYF
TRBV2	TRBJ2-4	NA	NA	TGTGCCAGCAGTGAACCCTCCGCGGGAGCCAAAAACATTCAGTACTTC	CASSEPSAGAKNIQYF
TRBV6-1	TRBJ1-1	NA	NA	TGTGCCGGCTCACAGGTCATGAACACTGAAGCTTTCTTT	CAGSQVMNTEAFF
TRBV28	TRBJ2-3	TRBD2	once	TGTGCCAGCAGTTTTACTAGCGGGAGTGGCACAGATACGCAGTATTTT	CASSFTSGSGTDTQYF
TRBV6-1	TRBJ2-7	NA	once	TGTGCCAGCAGTGAGGCTTGGACAGTGTCCTACGAGCAGTACTTC	CASSEAWTVSYEQYF
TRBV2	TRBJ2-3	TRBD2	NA	TGTGCCAGCAGTGACTCACTAGCGGGAGTCGATACGCAGTATTTT	CASSDSLAGVDTQYF
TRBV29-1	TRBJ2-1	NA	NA	TGCAGCGTTGAACGAGGATCCTACAATGAGCAGTTCTTC	CSVERGSYNEQFF
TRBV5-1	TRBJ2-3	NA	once	TGCGCCAGCAGAACAACAGATACGCAGTATTTT	CASRTTDTQYF
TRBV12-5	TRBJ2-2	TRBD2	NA	TGTGCTAGTGGTTTACCGGGAGGGCCACTAACCGGGGAGCTGTTTTTT	CASGLPGGPLTGELFF
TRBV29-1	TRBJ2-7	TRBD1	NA	TGCAGCGTTGACCTATCCTTTGAGGGGACAGGTGGCATCGAGCAGTACTTC	CSVDLSFEGTGGIEQYF
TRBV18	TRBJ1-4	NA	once	TGTGCCAGCTCACGATCTCTGGACAGTTCGAATGAAAAACTGTTTTTT	CASSRSLDSSNEKLFF
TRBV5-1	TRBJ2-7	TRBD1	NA	TGCGCCAGCAGCCGTACCGGGACAGCTAGCTACGAGCAGTACTTC	CASSRTGTASYEQYF
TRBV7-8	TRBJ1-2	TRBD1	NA	TGTGCCAGCAGCTTGGACAGGTCCGCCTATGGCTACACCTTC	CASSLDRSAYGYTF
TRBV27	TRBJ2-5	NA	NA	TGTGCCAGCAGTCCAGGCGCCGAAACGTACCAAGAGACCCAGTACTTC	CASSPGAETYQETQYF
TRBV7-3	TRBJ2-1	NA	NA	TGTGCCAGCAGCTTAACTTTGGGGGCTTTGCAGTTCTTC	CASSLTLGALQFF
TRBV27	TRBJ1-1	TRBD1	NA	TGTGCCAGCAGTTTCGGGACAGGGAGCACTGAAGCTTTCTTT	CASSFGTGSTEAFF
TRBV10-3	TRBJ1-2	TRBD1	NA	TGTGCCATCAGTGATGTTCTGGGGACAGGCCCCGATGGCTACACCTTC	CAISDVLGTGPDGYTF
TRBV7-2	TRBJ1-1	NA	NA	TGTGCCAGCAACCTCGTGGGGGCAAACACTGAAGCTTTCTTT	CASNLVGANTEAFF
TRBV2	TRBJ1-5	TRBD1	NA	TGTGCCAGCATTATGGACAGGGAGCAGCCCCAGCATTTT	CASIMDREQPQHF
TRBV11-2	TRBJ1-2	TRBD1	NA	TGTGCCAGCAGCTCTTACGCTTCTACAGGGGACTATGGCTACACCTTC	CASSSYASTGDYGYTF
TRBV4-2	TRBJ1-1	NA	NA	TGTGCCAGCAGCCCCGGGGGAAGGGGAAACACTGAAGCTTTCTTT	CASSPGGRGNTEAFF